These 15 T cell receptor beta chains were all obtained from the same sample, sequenced in a study of cytomegalovirus exposure and HLA in healthy donors. With 60 Vbeta and 13 Jbeta primers, the PCR was carried out. Profiling relied on immunoSEQ multiplex PCR, and the TCRdb table lists in-frame clones only, not all of them. This sample has around 92,000 clones, with 65% to 75% found just once. The sequenced material came from PBMCs. These receptors were collected from a female donor in good health and CMV-seropositive.

V and J are TRBV10-3 and TRBJ1-4; TRBD1 matches 9 bases. Germline V gives CDR1 ENHRY, CDR2 SYGVKD. V dropped 10 bases and J dropped 6; count of bases not matched to a gene: 9. The CDR3 consists of 14 residues. CDR3 DNA sequence: TGTGCCACGAAATCGGACAGGGGAGATGAAAAACTGTTTTTT. It translates to CATKSDRGDEKLFF.

The gene calls are TRBV9 and TRBJ2-3, with TRBD2 matching 8 bases. CDR3 length: 17 residues. CDR1 and CDR2 (germline): SGDLS, YYNGEE. V lost 4 bases to trimming and J lost 0 bases; unmatched junction nucleotides: 10. The CDR3 reads CASSSSGGDRSTDTQYF. The CDR3 coding sequence is TGTGCCAGCAGCTCATCCGGGGGGGATCGAAGCACAGATACGCAGTATTTT.

This chain links TRBV10-2 with TRBJ2-1; TRBD1 might be the D (5 bases). This CDR3 has 13 amino acids. V gave up 5 bases and J gave up 4 bases, with 9 bases separating them. Germline V gives CDR1 WSHSY, CDR2 SAAADI. The CDR3 coding sequence is TGCGCCAGCAGTCAAGACAGTTACAATGAGCAGTTCTTC. Its translation: CASSQDSYNEQFF.

The chain joins TRBV4-3 to TRBJ2-1, with TRBD2 matching over 9 bases. Germline V gene lookup returns CDR1 LGHNA and CDR2 YSLEER. Losses at the gene ends were 0 bases for V and 0 bases for J; bases not matched to a gene: 9. This CDR3 contains 19 residues. CDR3 coding DNA: TGCGCCAGCAGCCAAGATGGGACTAGCACTTTTCGCTCCTACAATGAGCAGTTCTTC. Residues: CASSQDGTSTFRSYNEQFF.

This clone was counted a single time. The chain joins TRBV7-2 to TRBJ2-7; 12 nucleotides line up with TRBD1. CDR1 and CDR2 (germline): SGHTA, FQGNSA. V lost 4 bases, J lost 4 bases, and 2 bases stayed unmatched. The CDR3 spans 14 residues. The chain's CDR3 is CASSWDRGRYEQYF. CDR3 nucleotides: TGTGCCAGCAGCTGGGACAGGGGGCGGTACGAGCAGTACTTC.

V usage is TRBV7-9 and J usage is TRBJ2-1; 8 bases line up with TRBD2. The junction had 14 bases not matched to a gene; V was cut back by 8 bases and J by 8 bases. Per germline, CDR1 SEHNR and CDR2 FQNEAQ (reference sequence). This CDR3 is 15 amino acids long. CDR3 DNA: TGTGCCAGCGGGGACCCGGGGGGGCGGGGATATGAGCAGTTCTTC. Translated, it gives CASGDPGGRGYEQFF.

The chain joins TRBV11-2 to TRBJ1-4; a possible D gene is TRBD1 (6 bases). The CDR3 runs to 15 residues. CDR1 is SGHAT, CDR2 FQNNGV, per germline. Deletions cut 5 bases from V and 4 bases from J, with 14 bases between. CDR3 sequence reads: CASSLIQGINEKLFF. The CDR3 DNA reads TGTGCCAGCAGCCTAATCCAGGGGATTAATGAAAAACTGTTTTTT. The full variable domain, in which reference TRBV11-2 and TRBJ1-4 provide the parts outside the CDR3, is EAGVAQSPRYKIIEKRQSVAFWCNPISGHATLYWYQQILGQGPKLLIQFQNNGVVDDSQLPKDRFSAERLKGVDSTLKIQPAKLEDSAVYLCASSLIQGINEKLFFGSGTQLSVL.

The chain employs TRBV6-4 and TRBJ2-6; D is perhaps TRBD1 (5 bases). The CDR3 is 15 residues long. Per germline, CDR1 MRHNA and CDR2 SNTAGT. Trimming took off 5 bases at V and 1 base at J, with 9 bases between the two ends. The CDR3 nucleotides are TGTGCCAGCAGTCCTCAGGGATCTGGGGCCAACGTCCTGACTTTC. The encoded protein is CASSPQGSGANVLTF.

The chain carries TRBV7-9 and TRBJ2-7; TRBD2 is a possible D gene (6 bases). This CDR3 contains 14 residues. Between the trimmed V and J ends, which lost 2 bases and 0 bases, there was a span of 8 bases. CDR1 is SEHNR and CDR2 is FQNEAQ in the germline V gene (reference sequence). DNA for the CDR3: TGTGCCAGCAGCTTAAACGGGGGCTCCTACGAGCAGTACTTC. It specifies CASSLNGGSYEQYF. The complete variable domain, with remaining parts taken from reference TRBV7-9 and TRBJ2-7, reads DTGVSQNPRHKITKRGQNVTFRCDPISEHNRLYWYRQTLGQGPEFLTYFQNEAQLEKSRLLSDRFSAERPKGSFSTLEIQRTEQGDSAMYLCASSLNGGSYEQYFGPGTRLTVT.

This chain joins TRBV7-2 and TRBJ2-5; 13 nucleotides line up with TRBD2. Losses at the gene ends were 1 base for V and 2 bases for J; bases not matched to a gene: 7. The CDR3 consists of 18 residues. Looked up from germline, CDR1 is SGHTA and CDR2 is FQGNSA. The CDR3 nucleotides are TGTGCCAGCAGCTTAGAGGTGGGACTAGCGGGGTTTCAAGAGACCCAGTACTTC. This codes for CASSLEVGLAGFQETQYF.

The chain recombines TRBV5-1 with TRBJ1-1; D is perhaps TRBD1 (6 bases). The CDR3 totals 17 residues. V gave up 2 bases and J gave up 0 bases, with 17 bases separating them. Germline lookup yields CDR1 SGHRS and CDR2 YFSETQ. The CDR3 sequence is CASSFGGAGGMNTEAFF. The CDR3 region has the DNA TGCGCCAGCAGCTTTGGGGGGGCCGGCGGGATGAACACTGAAGCTTTCTTT.

This chain links TRBV25-1 with TRBJ1-2; no reliable D call. The CDR3 has 12 amino acids. V dropped 1 base and J dropped 7 bases, with 7 bases sitting between them. Germline CDR1 and CDR2: MGHDK and SYGVNS. The CDR3 region is CASSELGGGYTF. In nucleotides, the CDR3 is TGTGCCAGCAGTGAATTGGGAGGTGGCTACACCTTC.

The chain recombines TRBV5-1 with TRBJ2-7; 9 nucleotides line up with TRBD1. V lost 4 bases, J lost 6 bases, and 8 bases stayed unmatched. Germline CDR1 is SGHRS and CDR2 is YFSETQ. CDR3 size: 14 residues. This CDR3 reads CASSQRTGAGEQYF. The DNA of the CDR3 is TGCGCCAGCAGCCAGCGGACAGGGGCTGGCGAGCAGTACTTC. The complete variable domain, with remaining parts taken from reference TRBV5-1 and TRBJ2-7, reads KAGVTQTPRYLIKTRGQQVTLSCSPISGHRSVSWYQQTPGQGLQFLFEYFSETQRNKGNFPGRFSGRQFSNSRSEMNVSTLELGDSALYLCASSQRTGAGEQYFGPGTRLTVT.

The V call is TRBV7-2, the J call TRBJ2-7; D call uncertain. CDR1 and CDR2 (germline): SGHTA, FQGNSA. Trimming took off 3 bases at V and 3 bases at J, with 9 bases between the two ends. The CDR3 runs 13 residues. CDR3 protein: CASSFPGGYEQYF. CDR3 nucleotides: TGTGCCAGCAGCTTCCCGGGTGGCTACGAGCAGTACTTC.

The V call is TRBV23-1, the J call TRBJ2-2; 10 nucleotides match TRBD2. TRBV23-1 is assigned to the ORF class and has an uncertain function. The CDR3 contains 17 residues. V shed 1 base and J 0 bases; nucleotides not matched to a gene: 2. This CDR3 reads CASSQLAGGPNTGELFF. CDR3 DNA sequence: TGCGCCAGCAGTCAATTAGCGGGGGGCCCGAACACCGGGGAGCTGTTTTTT.